This paragraph reports one T cell receptor beta chain. Its antigen is currently unknown. Trimming removed 0 bases at V and 9 bases at J, with 13 bases between. The germline CDR1 and CDR2 sequences are SGDLS and YYNGEE. The CDR3 length is 14 residues. This record comes from a study of response to subunit inactivated influenza vaccine. Study outcomes and limitations: The authors put forward the suggestion that each seasonal influenza vaccination may bring in only a limited number of new T cells.

Via MiXCR, TCRdb re-called the RT-PCR reads, giving one row per CDR3 protein. This table holds around 200,000 distinct CDR3 sequences, 12% found once. This same sample was also taken into another study, of T cells expressing NK-cell markers. That source reports: For TCR beta, cDNA was produced by 5'RACE template switching with UMIs. HCMV seropositivity marked seven of the eight sequenced donors; one was seronegative. Among CD8+ T cells from several donors, dominant NKG2C+ clonotypes accounted for roughly 1.0-7.0%.

V usage is TRBV9 and J usage is TRBJ2-1; D remains unclear. This sequence was found in a man aged 50 to 60 who received an inactivated influenza vaccine. Source: CD8+ T cells sorted from PBMCs, taken 11 to 12 days after vaccination. CDR3: CASSVAVGTREQFF. The CDR3 DNA reads TGTGCCAGCAGCGTAGCTGTGGGAACCCGTGAGCAGTTCTTC.